These T cell receptor beta chains were read from a single sample in a study of blood T cell repertoires in COVID-19. The table came from immunoSEQ multiplex PCR; TCRdb's copy has only in-frame clones and leaves some out. The repertoire has about 280,000 clones, around 90% of them found once; the top ten carry about 2.2%. Source material: peripheral blood. The receptors were gathered from a woman aged 45-59 years who had recovered from COVID-19. Both conserved end residues are part of each CDR3. The order of the fields is V gene, clone size, J gene, D gene, CDR3 DNA, CDR3 protein. A D gene is named only where the DNA matches it firmly. Size is stated for part of the rows, as once, few or many counts, or as a class when the clone is expanded.

v_gene: TRBV30; abundance: .; j_gene: TRBJ1-1; d_gene: TRBD1; CDR3nt: TGTGCCTGGGGGACAGGGAACACTGAAGCTTTCTTT; CDR3aa: CAWGTGNTEAFF
v_gene: TRBV14; abundance: .; j_gene: TRBJ1-1; d_gene: .; CDR3nt: TGTGCCAGCAGCCAGTCTCGTGTCACTGAAGCTTTCTTT; CDR3aa: CASSQSRVTEAFF
v_gene: TRBV25-1; abundance: .; j_gene: TRBJ2-7; d_gene: TRBD1; CDR3nt: TGTGCCAGCAGGGGACAGGTTACTTGGGGGCACGAGCAGTACTTC; CDR3aa: CASRGQVTWGHEQYF
v_gene: TRBV5-1; abundance: .; j_gene: TRBJ1-1; d_gene: .; CDR3nt: TGCGCCAGCAGCTTGTTATCAGTGAACACTGAAGCTTTCTTT; CDR3aa: CASSLLSVNTEAFF
v_gene: TRBV28; abundance: .; j_gene: TRBJ1-4; d_gene: TRBD1; CDR3nt: TGTGCCAGCATCCCAGGGGGCGCCTGGGCAACTAATGAAAAACTGTTTTTT; CDR3aa: CASIPGGAWATNEKLFF
v_gene: TRBV7-9; abundance: .; j_gene: TRBJ1-2; d_gene: .; CDR3nt: TGTGCCAGCAGCTTTGGGGGGGCTGGTGGCTACACCTTC; CDR3aa: CASSFGGAGGYTF
v_gene: TRBV6-5; abundance: .; j_gene: TRBJ2-7; d_gene: .; CDR3nt: TGTGCCAGCAGACTCTCCCCCTTCGGACAGTACGAGCAGTACTTC; CDR3aa: CASRLSPFGQYEQYF
v_gene: TRBV7-2; abundance: .; j_gene: TRBJ1-4; d_gene: .; CDR3nt: TGTGCCAGCAGCTTAGGAGGGAGTTATGAAAAACTGTTTTTT; CDR3aa: CASSLGGSYEKLFF
v_gene: TRBV2; abundance: .; j_gene: TRBJ2-3; d_gene: TRBD2; CDR3nt: TGTGCCACACGGCCGGGACTAGCGCGCAGCACAGATACGCAGTATTTT; CDR3aa: CATRPGLARSTDTQYF
v_gene: TRBV6-4; abundance: many; j_gene: TRBJ1-6; d_gene: .; CDR3nt: TGTGCCAGCAGTGACTCGGCTAATTCACCCCTCCACTTT; CDR3aa: CASSDSANSPLHF
v_gene: TRBV12-3/TRBV12-4; abundance: .; j_gene: TRBJ2-1; d_gene: TRBD2; CDR3nt: TGTGCCAGCAGTAGCGGGGGGGCCCTTGAGCAGTTCTTC; CDR3aa: CASSSGGALEQFF
v_gene: TRBV5-5; abundance: .; j_gene: TRBJ2-3; d_gene: TRBD2; CDR3nt: TGTGCCAGCAGCTTGAGGCTAGCGGGAGCAGGGCTAAACACAGATACGCAGTATTTT; CDR3aa: CASSLRLAGAGLNTDTQYF
v_gene: TRBV2; abundance: .; j_gene: TRBJ2-7; d_gene: .; CDR3nt: TGTGCCAGCAGTACTGGGCCTTACGAGCAGTACTTC; CDR3aa: CASSTGPYEQYF
v_gene: TRBV29-1; abundance: once; j_gene: TRBJ1-1; d_gene: .; CDR3nt: TGCAGCGCCCGGTCGAGCCTGAACACTGAAGCTTTCTTT; CDR3aa: CSARSSLNTEAFF
v_gene: TRBV4-2; abundance: .; j_gene: TRBJ2-3; d_gene: TRBD2; CDR3nt: TGTGCCAGCAGCCAACCGGGTGAAGCGGGAGGCCCCTCAGATACGCAGTATTTT; CDR3aa: CASSQPGEAGGPSDTQYF
v_gene: TRBV7-9; abundance: .; j_gene: TRBJ2-6; d_gene: .; CDR3nt: TGTGCCAGCAGCGCCAGGGATGCTGGGGCCAACGTCCTGACTTTC; CDR3aa: CASSARDAGANVLTF
v_gene: TRBV28; abundance: .; j_gene: TRBJ1-3; d_gene: .; CDR3nt: TGTGCCAGCAGCCATCACGCAGGTGCCTCTGGAAACACCATATATTTT; CDR3aa: CASSHHAGASGNTIYF
v_gene: TRBV7-9; abundance: .; j_gene: TRBJ2-3; d_gene: TRBD2; CDR3nt: TGTGCCAGCAGCTTATTCGGGGGGGCAAAGTCAGATACGCAGTATTTT; CDR3aa: CASSLFGGAKSDTQYF
v_gene: TRBV7-2; abundance: .; j_gene: TRBJ2-3; d_gene: TRBD1; CDR3nt: TGTGCCAGCAGCCCACGGACAGGGGGCACAGATACGCAGTATTTT; CDR3aa: CASSPRTGGTDTQYF
v_gene: TRBV7-2; abundance: .; j_gene: TRBJ2-1; d_gene: .; CDR3nt: TGTGCCAGCGCCTTAGCGGACTTAAGCTCCTACAATGAGCAGTTCTTC; CDR3aa: CASALADLSSYNEQFF
v_gene: TRBV9; abundance: .; j_gene: TRBJ2-1; d_gene: TRBD2; CDR3nt: TGTGCCAGCAGCGCTAGCGGGAGAGGGTCCTACAATGAGCAGTTCTTC; CDR3aa: CASSASGRGSYNEQFF
v_gene: TRBV7-2; abundance: .; j_gene: TRBJ1-1; d_gene: TRBD1; CDR3nt: TGTGCCAGCAGCTTAGCGGGACAGCTGAACACTGAAGCTTTCTTT; CDR3aa: CASSLAGQLNTEAFF
v_gene: TRBV21-1; abundance: once; j_gene: TRBJ1-2; d_gene: .; CDR3nt: TGTGCCAGCCGCGACACAGGGATTAACTATGGCTACACCTTC; CDR3aa: CASRDTGINYGYTF
v_gene: TRBV19; abundance: .; j_gene: TRBJ1-1; d_gene: .; CDR3nt: TGTGCCAGTAGTATTCAGGGCACAATGAACACTGAAGCTTTCTTT; CDR3aa: CASSIQGTMNTEAFF
v_gene: TRBV2; abundance: .; j_gene: TRBJ1-2; d_gene: .; CDR3nt: TGTGCCACCTTATTCTTGGACAGACCCTCTGGCTACACCTTC; CDR3aa: CATLFLDRPSGYTF
v_gene: TRBV9; abundance: .; j_gene: TRBJ2-2; d_gene: TRBD2; CDR3nt: TGTGCCAGCAGCGTAGTGAGACTAGCGACGAACACCGGGGAGCTGTTTTTT; CDR3aa: CASSVVRLATNTGELFF
v_gene: TRBV6-5; abundance: .; j_gene: TRBJ2-5; d_gene: .; CDR3nt: TGTGCCAGCAGTTTACCGGGCCAAGAGACCCAGTACTTC; CDR3aa: CASSLPGQETQYF
v_gene: TRBV21-1; abundance: .; j_gene: TRBJ2-7; d_gene: .; CDR3nt: TGTGCCAGCAGCCCGCGCAACCGGACAGGCGACAACTCCTACGAGCAGTACTTC; CDR3aa: CASSPRNRTGDNSYEQYF
v_gene: TRBV18; abundance: .; j_gene: TRBJ2-1; d_gene: TRBD2; CDR3nt: TGTGCCAGCTCACCATCACAAGCGGGGGCCAGAATAAATACAATGAGGCAGTTCTTC; CDR3aa: CASSPSQAGARINTMRQFF
v_gene: TRBV28; abundance: .; j_gene: TRBJ2-4; d_gene: TRBD1; CDR3nt: TGTGCCAGCAGTTTAGGGACAGGGTTAGCCAAAAACATTCAGTACTTC; CDR3aa: CASSLGTGLAKNIQYF
v_gene: TRBV4-1; abundance: .; j_gene: TRBJ1-2; d_gene: .; CDR3nt: TGCGCCAGCAGCCAAGGGCAGGGGTTCCCCGAGGGGTATGGCTACACCTTC; CDR3aa: CASSQGQGFPEGYGYTF
v_gene: TRBV5-1; abundance: .; j_gene: TRBJ1-2; d_gene: .; CDR3nt: TGCGCCAGCAGCTTGGGGCCAGGGGAGATTGGCACCTTC; CDR3aa: CASSLGPGEIGTF
v_gene: TRBV5-5; abundance: .; j_gene: TRBJ1-2; d_gene: TRBD1; CDR3nt: TGTGCCAGCAGCCCCGGACAGGGGTCCTACTATGGCTACACCTTC; CDR3aa: CASSPGQGSYYGYTF
v_gene: TRBV7-9; abundance: .; j_gene: TRBJ2-7; d_gene: .; CDR3nt: TGTGCCAGCAGCGTTCCCGGGACTGGCGGATTCTACGAGCAGTACTTC; CDR3aa: CASSVPGTGGFYEQYF
v_gene: TRBV7-9; abundance: .; j_gene: TRBJ1-3; d_gene: .; CDR3nt: TGTGCCAGCAGCTTAGGGCACGGAAACACCATATATTTT; CDR3aa: CASSLGHGNTIYF
v_gene: TRBV2; abundance: once; j_gene: TRBJ2-2; d_gene: TRBD1; CDR3nt: TGTGCCAGCACCGAAACAATTGGGACAGCGAACACCGGGGAGCTGTTTTTT; CDR3aa: CASTETIGTANTGELFF
v_gene: TRBV11-2; abundance: .; j_gene: TRBJ1-2; d_gene: .; CDR3nt: TGTGCCAGCAGCCCTGGTCGGGGGAACTATGGCTACACCTTC; CDR3aa: CASSPGRGNYGYTF
v_gene: TRBV19; abundance: .; j_gene: TRBJ2-3; d_gene: TRBD2; CDR3nt: TGTGCCAGTCGCCCGGGACTAGCGGGGGGGCAAGATACGCAGTATTTT; CDR3aa: CASRPGLAGGQDTQYF
v_gene: TRBV7-6; abundance: .; j_gene: TRBJ1-2; d_gene: .; CDR3nt: TGTGCCAGCAGCCTCGGGGGGCGATTCGATGGCTACACCTTC; CDR3aa: CASSLGGRFDGYTF
v_gene: TRBV5-4; abundance: .; j_gene: TRBJ1-3; d_gene: TRBD1; CDR3nt: TGTGCCAGCAGCTTGGGGGACAGGGCTGGAAACACCATATATTTT; CDR3aa: CASSLGDRAGNTIYF
v_gene: TRBV5-1; abundance: .; j_gene: TRBJ2-7; d_gene: TRBD1; CDR3nt: TGCGCCAGCAGCTTGGGACAGGGGGCATCATACGAGCAGTACTTC; CDR3aa: CASSLGQGASYEQYF
v_gene: TRBV12-3/TRBV12-4; abundance: .; j_gene: TRBJ2-7; d_gene: .; CDR3nt: TGTGCCAGCAGTTTAGGGGCATCCTACGAGCAGTACTTC; CDR3aa: CASSLGASYEQYF
v_gene: TRBV28; abundance: once; j_gene: TRBJ2-7; d_gene: TRBD1; CDR3nt: TGTGCCAGCAGTTCGGGGGGACAGGGGATTTCCTACGAGCAGTACTTC; CDR3aa: CASSSGGQGISYEQYF
v_gene: TRBV24-1; abundance: .; j_gene: TRBJ2-3; d_gene: TRBD1; CDR3nt: TGTGCCACCAGTGACCCGGGACAGGGGGGAGATACGCAGTATTTT; CDR3aa: CATSDPGQGGDTQYF